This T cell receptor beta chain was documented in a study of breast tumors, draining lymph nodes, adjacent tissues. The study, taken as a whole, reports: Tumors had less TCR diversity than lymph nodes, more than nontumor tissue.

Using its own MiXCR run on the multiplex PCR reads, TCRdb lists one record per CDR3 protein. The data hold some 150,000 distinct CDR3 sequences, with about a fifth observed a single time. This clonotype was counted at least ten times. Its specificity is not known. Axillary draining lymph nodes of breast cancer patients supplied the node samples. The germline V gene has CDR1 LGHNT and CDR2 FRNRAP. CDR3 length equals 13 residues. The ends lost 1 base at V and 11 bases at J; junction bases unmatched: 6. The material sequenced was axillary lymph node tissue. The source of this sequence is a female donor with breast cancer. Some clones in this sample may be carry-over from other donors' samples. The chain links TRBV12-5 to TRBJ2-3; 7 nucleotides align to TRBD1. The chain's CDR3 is CASGLDTGVGQYF. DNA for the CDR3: TGTGCTAGTGGTTTGGATACAGGGGTGGGGCAGTATTTT.